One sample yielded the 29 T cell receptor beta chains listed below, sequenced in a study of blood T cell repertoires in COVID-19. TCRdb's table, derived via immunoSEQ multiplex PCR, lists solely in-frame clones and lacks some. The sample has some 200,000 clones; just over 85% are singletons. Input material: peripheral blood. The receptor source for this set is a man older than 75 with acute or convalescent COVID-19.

As DNA, the CDR3 is TGTGCCAGCAGCTTAGGTCGGCGGGGTTGGGACTACGAGCAGTACGTC. This gives the protein CASSLGRRGWDYEQYV. The chain employs TRBV7-8 and TRBJ2-7, with D maybe TRBD2 (6 bases). Germline V gene sequence: CDR1 SGHVS, CDR2 FQNEAQ. The CDR3 loop spans 16 amino acids. The V gene lost 1 base and the J gene lost 3 bases, with 16 bases spanning the gap.

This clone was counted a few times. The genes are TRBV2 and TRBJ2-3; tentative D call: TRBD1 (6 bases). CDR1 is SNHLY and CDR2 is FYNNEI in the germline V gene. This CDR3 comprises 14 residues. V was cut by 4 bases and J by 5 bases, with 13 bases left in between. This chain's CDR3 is CASSGGEGGDTQYF. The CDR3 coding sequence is TGTGCCAGCAGTGGGGGTGAAGGGGGAGATACGCAGTATTTT. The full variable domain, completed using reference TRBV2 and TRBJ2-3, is EPEVTQTPSHQVTQMGQEVILRCVPISNHLYFYWYRQILGQKVEFLVSFYNNEISEKSEIFDDQFSVERPDGSNFTLKIRSTKLEDSAMYFCASSGGEGGDTQYFGPGTRLTVL.

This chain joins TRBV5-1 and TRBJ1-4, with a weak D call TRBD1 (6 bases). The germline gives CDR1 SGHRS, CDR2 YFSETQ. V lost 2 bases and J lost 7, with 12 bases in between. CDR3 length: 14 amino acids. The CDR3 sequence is CASSLQGIGEKLFF. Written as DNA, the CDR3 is TGCGCCAGCAGCTTACAGGGAATTGGTGAAAAACTGTTTTTT. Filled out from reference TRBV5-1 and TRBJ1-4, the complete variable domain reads KAGVTQTPRYLIKTRGQQVTLSCSPISGHRSVSWYQQTPGQGLQFLFEYFSETQRNKGNFPGRFSGRQFSNSRSEMNVSTLELGDSALYLCASSLQGIGEKLFFGSGTQLSVL.

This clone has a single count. CDR3 nucleotides: TGTGCCAGCAAACAGGGGGACAGCCCCTACAATGAGCAGTTCTTC. It codes for CASKQGDSPYNEQFF. The V call is TRBV28, the J call TRBJ2-1; 8 nucleotides agree with TRBD1. V lost 7 bases to trimming and J lost 2 bases; unmatched junction nucleotides: 7. Germline CDR1 is MDHEN and CDR2 is SYDVKM. CDR3 length: 15 residues.

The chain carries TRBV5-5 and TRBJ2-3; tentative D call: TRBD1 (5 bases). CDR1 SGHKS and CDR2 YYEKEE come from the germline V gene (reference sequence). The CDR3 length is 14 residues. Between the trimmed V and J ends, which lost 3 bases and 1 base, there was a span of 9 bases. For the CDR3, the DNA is TGTGCCAGCAGCTCAGGACACCGCACAGATACGCAGTATTTT. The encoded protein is CASSSGHRTDTQYF. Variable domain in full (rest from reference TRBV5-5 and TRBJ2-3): DAGVTQSPTHLIKTRGQQVTLRCSPISGHKSVSWYQQVLGQGPQFIFQYYEKEERGRGNFPDRFSARQFPNYSSELNVNALLLGDSALYLCASSSGHRTDTQYFGPGTRLTVL.

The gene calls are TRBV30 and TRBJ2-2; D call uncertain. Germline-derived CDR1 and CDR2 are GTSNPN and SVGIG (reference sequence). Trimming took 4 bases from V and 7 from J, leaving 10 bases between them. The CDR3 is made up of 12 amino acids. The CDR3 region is CAWKVTVGELFF. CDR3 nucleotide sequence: TGTGCCTGGAAAGTAACGGTCGGGGAGCTGTTTTTT.

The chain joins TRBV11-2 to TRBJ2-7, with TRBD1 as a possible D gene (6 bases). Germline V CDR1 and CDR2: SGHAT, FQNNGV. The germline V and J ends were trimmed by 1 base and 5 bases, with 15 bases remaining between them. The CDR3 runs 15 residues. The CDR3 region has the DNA TGTGCCAGCAGCTTAGGGAACAGGGATTCGAACGAGCAGTACTTC. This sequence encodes CASSLGNRDSNEQYF.

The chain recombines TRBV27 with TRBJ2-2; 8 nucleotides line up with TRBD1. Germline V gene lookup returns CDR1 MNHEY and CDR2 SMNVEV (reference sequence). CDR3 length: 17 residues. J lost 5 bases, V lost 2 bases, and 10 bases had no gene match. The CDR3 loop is CASSLGQGGGRTGELFF. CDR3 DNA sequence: TGTGCCAGCAGTTTAGGACAGGGTGGGGGCAGAACCGGGGAGCTGTTTTTT.

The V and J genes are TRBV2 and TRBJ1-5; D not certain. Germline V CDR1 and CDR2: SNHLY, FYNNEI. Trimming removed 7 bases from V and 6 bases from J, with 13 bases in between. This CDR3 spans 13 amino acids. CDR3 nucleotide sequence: TGTGCCAGCATGCGGGTGTTCAGTCAGCCCCAGCATTTT. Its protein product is CASMRVFSQPQHF.

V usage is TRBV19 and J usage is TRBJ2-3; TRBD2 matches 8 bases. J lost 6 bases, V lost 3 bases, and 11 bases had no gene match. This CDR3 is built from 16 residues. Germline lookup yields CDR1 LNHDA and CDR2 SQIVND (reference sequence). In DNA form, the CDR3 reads TGTGCCAGTAGTATGGGGGGTAGCGGGATCCTGGATACGCAGTATTTT. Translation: CASSMGGSGILDTQYF.

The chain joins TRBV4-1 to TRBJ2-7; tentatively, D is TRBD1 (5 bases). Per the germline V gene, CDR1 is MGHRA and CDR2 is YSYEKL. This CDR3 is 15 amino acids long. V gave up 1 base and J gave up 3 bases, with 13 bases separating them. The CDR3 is CASSQAAGQSYEQYF. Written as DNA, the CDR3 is TGCGCCAGCAGCCAAGCGGCAGGGCAAAGCTACGAGCAGTACTTC.

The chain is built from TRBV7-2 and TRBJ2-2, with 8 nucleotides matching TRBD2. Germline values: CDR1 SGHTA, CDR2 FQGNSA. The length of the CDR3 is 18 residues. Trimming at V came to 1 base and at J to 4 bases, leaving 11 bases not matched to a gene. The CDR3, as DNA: TGTGCCAGCAGCTTAGGGTGGCTAGCGGGTAGGGGCACCGGGGAGCTGTTTTTT. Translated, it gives CASSLGWLAGRGTGELFF. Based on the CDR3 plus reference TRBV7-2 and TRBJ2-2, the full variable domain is GAGVSQSPSNKVTEKGKDVELRCDPISGHTALYWYRQSLGQGLEFLIYFQGNSAPDKSGLPSDRFSAERTGGSVSTLTIQRTQQEDSAVYLCASSLGWLAGRGTGELFFGEGSRLTVL.

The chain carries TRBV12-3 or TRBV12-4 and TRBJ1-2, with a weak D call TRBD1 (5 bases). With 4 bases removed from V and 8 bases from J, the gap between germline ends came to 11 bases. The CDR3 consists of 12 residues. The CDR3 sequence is CASSSQGGGYTF. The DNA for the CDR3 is TGTGCCAGCAGTTCCCAGGGAGGGGGCTACACCTTC.

The CDR3 nucleotides read TGTGCCAGCTCACCACGTATGGCTAGCGGGAGGTTGAACGATGAGCAGTTCTTC. Its translation is CASSPRMASGRLNDEQFF. The V call is TRBV18, the J call TRBJ2-1, with 11 nucleotides matching TRBD2. Germline CDR1 is KGHSH and CDR2 is LQKENI. CDR3 length: 18 residues. Trimming cost V 1 base and J 8 bases; bases outside gene matches: 13.

CDR3 DNA: TGTGCCAGCAGCCAGGGTACAGGGCCCGGGGCCAACGTCCTGACTTTC. This sequence encodes CASSQGTGPGANVLTF. The chain uses TRBV7-9 and TRBJ2-6; tentative D call: TRBD1 (6 bases). The CDR3 sequence is 16 residues long. Between the trimmed V and J ends, which lost 5 bases and 4 bases, there was a span of 15 bases. Per the germline V gene, CDR1 is SEHNR and CDR2 is FQNEAQ (reference sequence).

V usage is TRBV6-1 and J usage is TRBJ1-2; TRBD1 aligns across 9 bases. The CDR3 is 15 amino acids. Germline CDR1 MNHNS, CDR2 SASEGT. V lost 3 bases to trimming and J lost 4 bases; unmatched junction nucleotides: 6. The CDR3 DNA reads TGTGCCAGCAGTGAGGGACAGGGTGCGTTCTATGGCTACACCTTC. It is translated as CASSEGQGAFYGYTF.

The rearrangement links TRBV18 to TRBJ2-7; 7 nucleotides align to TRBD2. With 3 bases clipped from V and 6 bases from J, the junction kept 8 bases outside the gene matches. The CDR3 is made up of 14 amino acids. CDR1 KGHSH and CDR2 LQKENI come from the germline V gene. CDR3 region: CASSPAGESREQYF. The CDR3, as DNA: TGTGCCAGCTCACCGGCGGGAGAGAGTCGCGAGCAGTACTTC.

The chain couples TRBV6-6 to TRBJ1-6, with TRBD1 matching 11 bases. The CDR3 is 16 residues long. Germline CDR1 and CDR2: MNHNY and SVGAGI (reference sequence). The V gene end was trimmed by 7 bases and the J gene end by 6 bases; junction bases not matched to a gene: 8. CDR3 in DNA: TGTGCCAGCATTGACCGGGACAGGGGGACTAATTCACCCCTCCACTTT. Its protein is CASIDRDRGTNSPLHF.

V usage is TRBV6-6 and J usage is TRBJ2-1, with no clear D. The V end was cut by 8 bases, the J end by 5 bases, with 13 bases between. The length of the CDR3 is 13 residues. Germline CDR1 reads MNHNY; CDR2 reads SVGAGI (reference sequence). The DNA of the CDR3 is TGTGCCAGCCAGACACCAGAAAACAATGAGCAGTTCTTC. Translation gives CASQTPENNEQFF.

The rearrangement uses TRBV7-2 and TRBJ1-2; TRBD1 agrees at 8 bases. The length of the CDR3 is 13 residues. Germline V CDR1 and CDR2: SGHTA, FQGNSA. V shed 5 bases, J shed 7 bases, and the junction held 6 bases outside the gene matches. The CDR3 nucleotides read TGTGCCAGCAGCCCTACAGGGACAGGTGGCTACACCTTC. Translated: CASSPTGTGGYTF.

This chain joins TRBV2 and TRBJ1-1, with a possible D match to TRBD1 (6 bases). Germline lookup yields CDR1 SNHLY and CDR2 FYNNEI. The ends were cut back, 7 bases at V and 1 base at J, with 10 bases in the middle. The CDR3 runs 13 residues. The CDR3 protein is CASKQGWNTEAFF. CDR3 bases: TGTGCCAGCAAACAGGGATGGAACACTGAAGCTTTCTTT.

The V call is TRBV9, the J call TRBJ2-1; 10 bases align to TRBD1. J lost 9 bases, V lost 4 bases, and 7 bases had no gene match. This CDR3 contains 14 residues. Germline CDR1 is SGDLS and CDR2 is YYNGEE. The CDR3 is CASSSRTGGGEQFF. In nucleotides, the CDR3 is TGTGCCAGCAGCTCACGGACAGGGGGGGGTGAGCAGTTCTTC.

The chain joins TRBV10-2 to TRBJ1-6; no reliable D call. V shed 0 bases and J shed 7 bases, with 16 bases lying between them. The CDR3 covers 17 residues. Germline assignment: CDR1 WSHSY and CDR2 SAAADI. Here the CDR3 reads CASSESISRVRNSPLHF. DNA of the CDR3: TGCGCCAGCAGTGAGTCGATTTCCCGGGTGAGGAATTCACCCCTCCACTTT.

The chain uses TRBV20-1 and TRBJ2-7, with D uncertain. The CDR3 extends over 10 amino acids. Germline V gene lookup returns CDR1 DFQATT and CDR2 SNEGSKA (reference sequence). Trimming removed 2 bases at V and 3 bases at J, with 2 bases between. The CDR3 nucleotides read TGCAGTGCTAGACGCTACGAGCAGTACTTC. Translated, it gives CSARRYEQYF.

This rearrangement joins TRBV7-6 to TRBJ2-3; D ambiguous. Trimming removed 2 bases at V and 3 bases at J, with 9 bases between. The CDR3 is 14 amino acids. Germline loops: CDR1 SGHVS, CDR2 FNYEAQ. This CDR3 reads CASSLTIRTDTQYF. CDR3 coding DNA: TGTGCCAGCAGCTTAACTATTCGGACAGATACGCAGTATTTT.

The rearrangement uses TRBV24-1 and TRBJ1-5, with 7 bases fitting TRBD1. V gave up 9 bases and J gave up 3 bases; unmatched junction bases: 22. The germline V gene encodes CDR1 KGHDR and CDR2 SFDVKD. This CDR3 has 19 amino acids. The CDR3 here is CATGPLEGIRGRDNQPQHF. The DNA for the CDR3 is TGTGCCACCGGCCCCTTAGAGGGCATCAGGGGGAGAGACAATCAGCCCCAGCATTTT.

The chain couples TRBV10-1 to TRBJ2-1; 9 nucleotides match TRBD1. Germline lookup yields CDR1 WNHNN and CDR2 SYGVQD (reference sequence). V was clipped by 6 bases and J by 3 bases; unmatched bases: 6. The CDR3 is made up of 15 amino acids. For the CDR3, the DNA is TGCGCCAGCAGCTCCGGGACAGGGTTCTACAATGAGCAGTTCTTC. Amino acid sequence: CASSSGTGFYNEQFF.

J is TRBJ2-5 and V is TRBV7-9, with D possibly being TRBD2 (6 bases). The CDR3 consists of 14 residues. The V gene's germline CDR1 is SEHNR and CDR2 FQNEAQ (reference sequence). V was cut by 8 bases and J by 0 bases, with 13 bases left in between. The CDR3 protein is CASLGLSYQETQYF. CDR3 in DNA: TGTGCCAGCCTGGGACTGTCGTACCAAGAGACCCAGTACTTC.

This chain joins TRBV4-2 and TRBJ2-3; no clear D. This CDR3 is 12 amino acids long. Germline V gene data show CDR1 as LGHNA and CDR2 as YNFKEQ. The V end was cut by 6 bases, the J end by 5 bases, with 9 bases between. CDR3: CASSWARDTQYF. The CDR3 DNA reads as TGTGCCAGCAGTTGGGCGAGAGATACGCAGTATTTT.